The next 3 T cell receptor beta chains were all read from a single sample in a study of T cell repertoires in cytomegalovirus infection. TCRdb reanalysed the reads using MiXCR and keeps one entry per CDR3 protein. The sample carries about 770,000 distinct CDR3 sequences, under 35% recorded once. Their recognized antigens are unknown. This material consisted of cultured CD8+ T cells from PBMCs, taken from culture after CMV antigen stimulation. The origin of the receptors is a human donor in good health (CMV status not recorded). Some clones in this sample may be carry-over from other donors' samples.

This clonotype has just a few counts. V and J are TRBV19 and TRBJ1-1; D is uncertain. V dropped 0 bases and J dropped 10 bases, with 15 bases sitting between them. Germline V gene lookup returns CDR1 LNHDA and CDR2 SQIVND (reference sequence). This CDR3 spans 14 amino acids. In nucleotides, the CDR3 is TGTGCCAGTAGTATAGAGGACGGGCCCTGGGGAGCTTTCTTT. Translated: CASSIEDGPWGAFF. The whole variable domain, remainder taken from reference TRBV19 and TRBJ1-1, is DGGITQSPKYLFRKEGQNVTLSCEQNLNHDAMYWYRQDPGQGLRLIYYSQIVNDFQKGDIAEGYSVSREKKESFPLTVTSAQKNPTAFYLCASSIEDGPWGAFFGQGTRLTVV.

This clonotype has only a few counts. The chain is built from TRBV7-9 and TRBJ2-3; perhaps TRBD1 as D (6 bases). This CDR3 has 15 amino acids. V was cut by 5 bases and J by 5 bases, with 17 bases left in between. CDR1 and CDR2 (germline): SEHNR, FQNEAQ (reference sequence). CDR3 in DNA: TGTGCCAGCAGCCCTGGGCAAGGGGGTGGAGATACGCAGTATTTT. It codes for CASSPGQGGGDTQYF.

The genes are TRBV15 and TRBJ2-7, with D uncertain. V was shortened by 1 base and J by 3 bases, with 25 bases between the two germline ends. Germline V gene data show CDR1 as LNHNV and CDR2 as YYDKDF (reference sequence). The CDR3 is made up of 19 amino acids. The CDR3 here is CATSRGQKVDPDPIYEQYV. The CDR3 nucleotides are TGTGCCACCAGCAGAGGCCAGAAGGTGGACCCTGATCCCATCTACGAGCAGTACGTC.